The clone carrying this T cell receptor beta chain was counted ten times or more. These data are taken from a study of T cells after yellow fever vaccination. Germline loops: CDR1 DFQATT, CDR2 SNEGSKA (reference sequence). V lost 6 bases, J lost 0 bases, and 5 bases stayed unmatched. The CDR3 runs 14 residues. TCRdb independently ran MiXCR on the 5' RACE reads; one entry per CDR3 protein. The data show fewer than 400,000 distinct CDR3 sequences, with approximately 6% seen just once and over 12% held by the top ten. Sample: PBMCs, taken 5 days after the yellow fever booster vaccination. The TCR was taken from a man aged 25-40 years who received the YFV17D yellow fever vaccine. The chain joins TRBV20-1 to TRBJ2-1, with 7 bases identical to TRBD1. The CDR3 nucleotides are TGCAGTGCCCACCCAGGGGGCTCCTACAATGAGCAGTTCTTC. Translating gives CSAHPGGSYNEQFF.